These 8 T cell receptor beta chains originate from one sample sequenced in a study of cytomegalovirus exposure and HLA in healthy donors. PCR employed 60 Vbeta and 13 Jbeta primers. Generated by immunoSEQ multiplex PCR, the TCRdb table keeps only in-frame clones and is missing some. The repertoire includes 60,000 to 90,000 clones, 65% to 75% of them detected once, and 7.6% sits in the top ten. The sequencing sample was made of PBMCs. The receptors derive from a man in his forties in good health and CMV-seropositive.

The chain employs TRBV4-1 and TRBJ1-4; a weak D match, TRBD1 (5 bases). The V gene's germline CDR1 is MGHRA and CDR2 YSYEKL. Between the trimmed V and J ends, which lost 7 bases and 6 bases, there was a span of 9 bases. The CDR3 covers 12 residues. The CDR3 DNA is TGCGCCAGCACGGGGGGTTATGAAAAACTGTTTTTT. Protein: CASTGGYEKLFF.

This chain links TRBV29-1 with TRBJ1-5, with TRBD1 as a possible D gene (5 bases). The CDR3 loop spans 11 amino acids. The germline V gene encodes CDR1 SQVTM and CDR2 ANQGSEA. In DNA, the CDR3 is TGCACGTGGGGGGGAAATCAGCCCCAGCATTTT. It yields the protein CTWGGNQPQHF.

The CDR3 bases are TGTGCCAGCAGCGGAGCGGGGACTAGCGGGAGTTCCTACGAGCAGTACTTC. Its translation: CASSGAGTSGSSYEQYF. The chain joins TRBV7-6 to TRBJ2-7; 14 bases fit TRBD2. The V and J ends lost 5 bases and 1 base, in that order; junction bases with no gene match: 7. The CDR3 is 17 amino acids. In germline, CDR1 is SGHVS, CDR2 FNYEAQ.

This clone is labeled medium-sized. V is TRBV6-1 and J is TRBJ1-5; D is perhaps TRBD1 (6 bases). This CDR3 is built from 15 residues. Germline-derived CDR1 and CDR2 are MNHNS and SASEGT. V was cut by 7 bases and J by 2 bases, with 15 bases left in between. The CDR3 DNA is TGTGCCAGCAATTGGGGGTCAGGGGGCAATCAGCCCCAGCATTTT. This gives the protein CASNWGSGGNQPQHF.

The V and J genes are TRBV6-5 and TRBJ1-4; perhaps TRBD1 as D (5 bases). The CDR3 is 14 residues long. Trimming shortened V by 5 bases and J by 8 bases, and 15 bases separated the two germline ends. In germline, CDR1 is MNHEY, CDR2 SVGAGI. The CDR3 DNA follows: TGTGCCAGCAGTAGCCAGGGTAGCATCGAAAAACTGTTTTTT. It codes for CASSSQGSIEKLFF.

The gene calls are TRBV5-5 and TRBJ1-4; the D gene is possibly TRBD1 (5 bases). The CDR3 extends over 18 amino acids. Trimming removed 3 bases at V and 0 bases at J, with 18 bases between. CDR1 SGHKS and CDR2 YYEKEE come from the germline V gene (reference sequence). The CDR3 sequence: CASSWGDPRLATNEKLFF. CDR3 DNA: TGTGCCAGCAGCTGGGGGGACCCAAGACTTGCAACTAATGAAAAACTGTTTTTT.

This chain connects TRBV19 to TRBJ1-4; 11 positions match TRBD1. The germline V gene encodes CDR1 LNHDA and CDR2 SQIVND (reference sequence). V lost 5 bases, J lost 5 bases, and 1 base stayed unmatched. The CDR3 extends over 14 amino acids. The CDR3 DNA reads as TGTGCCAGTAGTGGACAGGGGGCCAATGAAAAACTGTTTTTT. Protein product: CASSGQGANEKLFF.

The CDR3 nucleotides read TGTGCCACCACAGGGGATGACACTGAAGCTTTCTTT. Amino acids: CATTGDDTEAFF. The V call is TRBV6-5, the J call TRBJ1-1; 7 bases align to TRBD1. Germline V gives CDR1 MNHEY, CDR2 SVGAGI. Germline trimming cut 10 bases from V and 3 bases from J; bases unmatched to any gene: 5. This CDR3 comprises 12 residues.